This TCR beta chain was sequenced during a study of cytomegalovirus exposure and HLA in healthy donors. Notes on the study in general: First-cohort TCR clusters tended to co-occur in the 90 to 150 validation repertoires, a later analysis found. Three CMV-associated chains were confirmed in vitro to be specific for CMV antigens. The authors listed some 150 TCR beta chains as cytomegalovirus-associated.

The CDR3 spans 16 residues. The V gene end was trimmed by 6 bases and the J gene end by 6 bases; junction bases not matched to a gene: 12. The germline CDR1 and CDR2 sequences are WNHNN and SYGVQD (reference sequence). Sequenced by immunoSEQ multiplex PCR; TCRdb stores in-frame clones only, minus some. This repertoire shows about 120,000 clones, roughly 87% found once; its top ten account for 1% to 1.5%. In regard to this clone: Its specificity is unknown.

The sample taken for sequencing was PBMCs. The V call is TRBV10-1, the J call TRBJ2-2; the match to TRBD1 covers 8 bases. The receptor comes from a young woman in good health and CMV-seronegative. The CDR3 bases are TGCGCCAGCAGCCGCCTCGACAGGGGTTCTCCCGGGGAGCTGTTTTTT. Its protein is CASSRLDRGSPGELFF.